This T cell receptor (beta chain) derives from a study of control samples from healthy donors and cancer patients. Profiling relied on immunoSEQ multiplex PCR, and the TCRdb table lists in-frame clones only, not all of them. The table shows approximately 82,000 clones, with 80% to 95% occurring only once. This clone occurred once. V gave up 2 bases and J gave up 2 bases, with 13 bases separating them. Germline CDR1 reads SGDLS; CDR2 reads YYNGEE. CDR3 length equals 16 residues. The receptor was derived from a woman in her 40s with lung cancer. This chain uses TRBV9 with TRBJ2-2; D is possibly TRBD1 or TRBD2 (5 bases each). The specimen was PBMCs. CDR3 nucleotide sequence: TGTGCCAGCAGCGTCGAGGGGTTGGGTAACACCGGGGAGCTGTTTTTT. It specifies CASSVEGLGNTGELFF.